This T cell receptor beta chain appears in the sequencing data of a study of blood T cell repertoires in COVID-19. Turning to the study itself: Sources were T cells, B-cell-depleted T cells, or PBMCs; the material itself was cDNA or gDNA.

The germline gives CDR1 MNHEY, CDR2 SMNVEV (reference sequence). V was shortened by 6 bases and J by 0 bases, with 9 bases between the two germline ends. The CDR3 extends over 13 amino acids. TCRdb's table, derived via immunoSEQ multiplex PCR, lists solely in-frame clones and lacks some. The sample carries about 500,000 clones, roughly 89% recorded once. The rearrangement uses TRBV27 and TRBJ2-7, with TRBD1 as a possible D gene (6 bases). The clonotype originates from a man aged 18 to 29 with COVID-19, enrolled during active disease. The sequencing sample was made of peripheral blood. CDR3 sequence reads: CASRGTLSYEQYF. CDR3 coding DNA: TGTGCCAGCAGAGGGACACTCTCCTACGAGCAGTACTTC.